This entry lists 22 T cell receptor beta chains sequenced from one sample in a study of control samples from healthy donors and cancer patients. TCRdb's table, derived via immunoSEQ multiplex PCR, lists solely in-frame clones and lacks some. The sample lists 150,000 to 200,000 clones, 80% to 90% occurring once. The sequenced material came from blood. Every receptor here comes from a young woman in good health.

In DNA form, the CDR3 reads TGTGCCAGTAGCGTCAGGGGCGGTAATTCACCCCTCCACTTT. Translating gives CASSVRGGNSPLHF. The chain carries TRBV19 and TRBJ1-6; the D gene is possibly TRBD1 (6 bases). CDR1 is LNHDA and CDR2 is SQIVND in the germline V gene (reference sequence). The CDR3 consists of 14 residues. V shed 6 bases and J shed 6 bases, with 12 bases lying between them. Full variable domain (outside the CDR3, taken from reference TRBV19 and TRBJ1-6): DGGITQSPKYLFRKEGQNVTLSCEQNLNHDAMYWYRQDPGQGLRLIYYSQIVNDFQKGDIAEGYSVSREKKESFPLTVTSAQKNPTAFYLCASSVRGGNSPLHFGNGTRLTVT.

This clone occurred once. V and J are TRBV2 and TRBJ2-4; TRBD1 is a possible D gene (6 bases). This CDR3 comprises 13 residues. Trimming removed 4 bases at V and 5 bases at J, with 9 bases between. From germline, CDR1 is SNHLY and CDR2 FYNNEI. The CDR3 DNA is TGTGCCAGCAGTGGGACAGTTCAAAACATTCAGTACTTC. It specifies CASSGTVQNIQYF. Variable domain in full (rest from reference TRBV2 and TRBJ2-4): EPEVTQTPSHQVTQMGQEVILRCVPISNHLYFYWYRQILGQKVEFLVSFYNNEISEKSEIFDDQFSVERPDGSNFTLKIRSTKLEDSAMYFCASSGTVQNIQYFGAGTRLSVL.

The chain couples TRBV3-1 (or the pseudogene TRBV3-2) to TRBJ2-2; a possible D gene is TRBD1 (6 bases). The CDR3 loop spans 14 amino acids. Trimming left V 3 bases short and J 4 bases short, with 9 bases between. Germline lookup yields CDR1 LGHDT and CDR2 YNNKEL (reference sequence). CDR3 in DNA: TGTGCCAGCAGCCACAGGGGTGGCACCGGGGAGCTGTTTTTT. Amino acids: CASSHRGGTGELFF.

This clone was found once. The J gene is TRBJ1-1, the V gene TRBV7-2, with a weak D call TRBD1 (5 bases). The CDR3 runs to 15 residues. V lost 1 base, J lost 5 bases, and 14 bases lay in between. Germline V gene data show CDR1 as SGHTA and CDR2 as FQGNSA. The CDR3, as DNA: TGTGCCAGCAGCTTAGGCCCAGGGAGGCGGACTGAAGCTTTCTTT. This sequence encodes CASSLGPGRRTEAFF. Full variable domain (missing parts from reference TRBV7-2 and TRBJ1-1): GAGVSQSPSNKVTEKGKDVELRCDPISGHTALYWYRQSLGQGLEFLIYFQGNSAPDKSGLPSDRFSAERTGGSVSTLTIQRTQQEDSAVYLCASSLGPGRRTEAFFGQGTRLTVV.

The J gene is TRBJ1-1, the V gene TRBV13; D remains ambiguous. This CDR3 spans 14 amino acids. V shed 0 bases and J shed 0 bases, with 5 bases lying between them. Per germline, CDR1 PRHDT and CDR2 FYEKMQ (reference sequence). CDR3 protein: CASSLGVMNTEAFF. The CDR3 nucleotides read TGTGCCAGCAGCTTAGGGGTAATGAACACTGAAGCTTTCTTT.

This rearrangement joins TRBV5-1 to TRBJ1-5, with D tentatively TRBD1 (5 bases). With 2 bases removed from V and 6 bases from J, the gap between germline ends came to 15 bases. The CDR3 spans 15 residues. CDR1 and CDR2 (germline): SGHRS, YFSETQ. The CDR3 coding sequence is TGCGCCAGCAGCTTCGAGGGGTCGTTCGGTCAGCCCCAGCATTTT. Residues: CASSFEGSFGQPQHF.

The chain combines TRBV25-1 with TRBJ1-1; TRBD1 matches 9 bases. Per the germline V gene, CDR1 is MGHDK and CDR2 is SYGVNS. The CDR3 length is 15 residues. The V gene end was trimmed by 4 bases and the J gene end by 1 base; junction bases not matched to a gene: 4. The CDR3 bases are TGTGCCAGCAGTGTTCGACAGGGGGGGAACACTGAAGCTTTCTTT. Translated: CASSVRQGGNTEAFF.

The gene calls are TRBV7-9 and TRBJ2-1; 7 positions agree with TRBD2. Trimming took 5 bases from V and 9 from J; bases not matched to a gene: 10. There are 14 residues in the CDR3. CDR1 and CDR2 from the germline V gene are SEHNR and FQNEAQ (reference sequence). In nucleotides, the CDR3 is TGTGCCAGCAGCCGGGACTACCAGGGTCGTGAGCAGTTCTTC. It yields the protein CASSRDYQGREQFF.

The chain is built from TRBV6-5 and TRBJ1-2; 7 nucleotides match TRBD1. Germline V gene lookup returns CDR1 MNHEY and CDR2 SVGAGI. This CDR3 is 14 amino acids long. V shed 4 bases, J shed 7 bases, and the junction held 9 bases outside the gene matches. The CDR3 protein is CASSSPGGSSGYTF. The CDR3 bases are TGTGCCAGCAGTTCCCCAGGGGGGTCGTCTGGCTACACCTTC.

J is TRBJ2-1 and V is TRBV28; 12 nucleotides line up with TRBD2. The CDR3 runs to 20 residues. Germline lookup yields CDR1 MDHEN and CDR2 SYDVKM. Losses at the gene ends were 6 bases for V and 5 bases for J; bases not matched to a gene: 20. CDR3 in DNA: TGTGCCAGCAGCTCTCGAGGGACAGTAGCCAGACTAGCGGGAGACAATGAGCAGTTCTTC. Translated: CASSSRGTVARLAGDNEQFF.

About this clone: One end of the junction is discordant with germline, which a read error may explain. V is TRBV11-2 and J is TRBJ2-5; 7 bases map to TRBD2. CDR1 and CDR2 from the germline V gene are SGHAT and FQNNGV. The CDR3 has 13 residues. The CDR3 nucleotides read TGTGCCGGCAGCCGGGGGGTCCGAGAGACCCAGTACTTC. Translating it yields CAGSRGVRETQYF.

The rearrangement joins TRBV12-3 or TRBV12-4 to TRBJ2-1; D gene uncertain. This CDR3 contains 13 residues. The germline V and J ends were trimmed by 6 bases and 8 bases, with 14 bases remaining between them. In DNA form, the CDR3 reads TGTGCCAGCAGCCTACCGGTAGCCGATGAGCAGTTCTTC. As protein: CASSLPVADEQFF.

The DNA for the CDR3 is TGTGCCAGCAGTATCATCGACCGGGGTGGGGACACTGAAGCTTTCTTT. This encodes CASSIIDRGGDTEAFF. V and J are TRBV6-2 or TRBV6-3 and TRBJ1-1; D not certain. Germline loops: CDR1 MNHEY, CDR2 SVGEGT. The CDR3 runs to 16 residues. The V and J ends lost 5 bases and 3 bases respectively, with 19 bases between them.

The rearrangement joins TRBV3-1 (or the pseudogene TRBV3-2) to TRBJ1-1; D not certain. Trimming removed 4 bases from V and 0 bases from J, with 12 bases in between. This CDR3 is built from 15 residues. Germline CDR1 is LGHDT and CDR2 is YNNKEL (reference sequence). The chain's CDR3 is CASSPPQPMNTEAFF. CDR3 DNA sequence: TGTGCCAGCAGCCCTCCACAGCCGATGAACACTGAAGCTTTCTTT.

This clone was recorded only once. The chain links TRBV7-9 to TRBJ1-2; D is unresolved. Germline V gene data show CDR1 as SEHNR and CDR2 as FQNEAQ (reference sequence). The CDR3 has 11 residues. V lost 5 bases to trimming and J lost 3 bases, with 4 bases between them. CDR3 sequence reads: CASSQDYGYTF. CDR3 coding DNA: TGTGCCAGCAGCCAGGACTATGGCTACACCTTC.

In this sample, this clone turned up a few times. This chain uses TRBV28 with TRBJ2-7, with 7 bases fitting TRBD1. CDR1 is MDHEN and CDR2 is SYDVKM in the germline V gene. The CDR3 extends over 12 amino acids. V trimming: 5 bases; J trimming: 7 bases; junction bases outside the gene matches: 5. CDR3 in DNA: TGTGCCAGCAGTAGGGACAGTTTAGAGCAGTACTTC. It translates to CASSRDSLEQYF.

The rearrangement joins TRBV6-5 to TRBJ1-1; maybe TRBD1 (6 bases). CDR1 and CDR2 from the germline V gene are MNHEY and SVGAGI. Trimming removed 4 bases from V and 5 bases from J, with 8 bases in between. The CDR3 is made up of 12 amino acids. CDR3 in amino acids: CASSSRGTEAFF. CDR3 bases: TGTGCCAGCAGTTCTAGGGGGACTGAAGCTTTCTTT.

The chain joins TRBV7-9 to TRBJ2-5, with 7 nucleotides matching TRBD1. The germline gives CDR1 SEHNR, CDR2 FQNEAQ (reference sequence). The CDR3 length is 14 residues. The junction had 2 bases not matched to a gene; V was cut back by 2 bases and J by 2 bases. The DNA for the CDR3 is TGTGCCAGCAGCTTATCGACAGGGCAAGAGACCCAGTACTTC. Protein product: CASSLSTGQETQYF.

The rearrangement joins TRBV27 to TRBJ1-1; a weak D match, TRBD1 (6 bases). Germline-derived CDR1 and CDR2 are MNHEY and SMNVEV (reference sequence). V gave up 5 bases and J gave up 4 bases, with 8 bases separating them. CDR3 length: 12 amino acids. In nucleotides, the CDR3 is TGTGCCAGCAGTCGGGGGCCCACTGAAGCTTTCTTT. Translating gives CASSRGPTEAFF.

This rearrangement joins TRBV4-2 to TRBJ2-1, with 9 bases that match TRBD1. Trimming removed 3 bases from V and 5 bases from J; junction bases left unmatched: 5. This CDR3 is built from 15 residues. Germline CDR1 is LGHNA and CDR2 is YNFKEQ. CDR3 bases: TGTGCCAGCAGCCAGAGGGACAGGGATAACAATGAGCAGTTCTTC. As protein: CASSQRDRDNNEQFF.

This chain uses TRBV14 with TRBJ1-6; D is undetermined. This CDR3 has 14 amino acids. V lost 0 bases and J 9 bases, leaving 9 bases between the germline ends. CDR1 is SGHDN and CDR2 is FVKESK in the germline V gene. CDR3 in DNA: TGTGCCAGCAGCCAAGAATTGACGGCTTCACCCCTCCACTTT. Translated, it gives CASSQELTASPLHF.

The rearrangement links TRBV15 to TRBJ2-5; the D gene is possibly TRBD1 (7 bases). CDR1 and CDR2 (germline): LNHNV, YYDKDF (reference sequence). The CDR3 is 15 residues long. Trimming removed 8 bases from V and 5 bases from J, with 21 bases in between. The CDR3, as DNA: TGTGCCACCGGTGGGTCAGGGGGGCCTGGGGAGACCCAGTACTTC. This gives the protein CATGGSGGPGETQYF.